This TCR beta chain was observed in a study of CD8+CD57+ T cells in acquired aplastic anemia. This clonotype was counted once. A much larger clone lies a single base off, so this may be a read error. Profiles of TCR beta VDJ and CDR3 were generated from a genomic DNA template. TCRdb re-analysed the reads in MiXCR, keeping a single row per CDR3 protein. Among under 250,000 distinct CDR3 sequences listed, 34% were seen once. V shed 6 bases, J shed 8 bases, and the junction held 12 bases outside the gene matches. CDR3 size: 15 residues. Per the germline V gene, CDR1 is SNHLY and CDR2 is FYNNEI. The receptor was isolated from a human donor in good health, serving as a control. The sample consisted of sorted CD4+, CD8+, or CD8+CD57+ T cells (not recorded which) from PBMCs. V and J are TRBV2 and TRBJ1-2, with 10 bases fitting TRBD1. The CDR3 DNA reads TGTGCCAGCAGCCCAACCGGGACAGGGGTAGAGGGCTACACCTTC. Encoded protein: CASSPTGTGVEGYTF. Full variable domain (missing parts from reference TRBV2 and TRBJ1-2): EPEVTQTPSHQVTQMGQEVILRCVPISNHLYFYWYRQILGQKVEFLVSFYNNEISEKSEIFDDQFSVERPDGSNFTLKIRSTKLEDSAMYFCASSPTGTGVEGYTFGSGTRLTVV.